Below are 26 T cell receptor beta chains sequenced from a single sample in a study of vaccination effects on CD4 cells after COVID-19. These receptors have no known antigen. Before sequencing took place, the ViraFEST assay used viral peptide pools to expand antigen-specific CD4+ T cells. Once cultured for 10 to 11 days, the cells underwent separation to obtain CD4+ T cells. Subjects were given two BNT162b2 or mRNA-1273 vaccine doses. Using immunoSEQ multiplex PCR, the repertoire was profiled, and TCRdb retains in-frame clones only, with some absent. Here the sample spans 29,000 or so clones, 74% being singletons. The sample in question was CD4+ T cells from PBMCs cultured with HCoV-OC43 spike peptides, obtained after COVID-19 vaccination. Noted subset: HCoV-OC43 spike overlapping peptide pool stimulation. These receptors were collected from a human donor who received a COVID-19 vaccine.

The chain recombines TRBV6-5 with TRBJ2-3; no definite D call. This CDR3 has 15 residues. Per the germline V gene, CDR1 is MNHEY and CDR2 is SVGAGI. V lost 0 bases, J lost 1 base, and 8 bases lay in between. DNA for the CDR3: TGTGCCAGCAGTTACTCGAGGTACGGCACAGATACGCAGTATTTT. Translation gives CASSYSRYGTDTQYF.

V usage is TRBV29-1 and J usage is TRBJ1-1; no definite D call. The CDR3 runs to 13 residues. V lost 7 bases and J lost 1, with 13 bases in between. Germline CDR1 reads SQVTM; CDR2 reads ANQGSEA. CDR3 sequence reads: CSAAGIWNTEAFF. CDR3 DNA sequence: TGCAGCGCGGCTGGGATCTGGAACACTGAAGCTTTCTTT.

The genes are TRBV9 and TRBJ1-1; D possibly corresponds to TRBD1 (5 bases). CDR3 length: 17 residues. With 3 bases removed from V and 3 bases from J, the gap between germline ends came to 21 bases. Per the germline V gene, CDR1 is SGDLS and CDR2 is YYNGEE. This chain's CDR3 is CASSEGGSGTWYTEAFF. In DNA, the CDR3 is TGTGCCAGCAGCGAGGGCGGAAGCGGGACTTGGTACACTGAAGCTTTCTTT.

The V gene is TRBV20-1, the J gene TRBJ2-1, with TRBD2 matching 9 bases. Germline CDR1 reads DFQATT; CDR2 reads SNEGSKA (reference sequence). The CDR3 spans 11 residues. V gave up 8 bases and J gave up 7 bases; unmatched junction bases: 3. The CDR3 spells CSPSGGNEQFF. The DNA of the CDR3 is TGCAGTCCCAGCGGGGGGAATGAGCAGTTCTTC.

This chain uses TRBV14 with TRBJ2-2; 14 nucleotides align to TRBD2. The J segment lost 5 bases and the V segment lost 6 bases, leaving 17 bases of the junction unmatched. This CDR3 has 20 amino acids. Germline V CDR1 and CDR2: SGHDN, FVKESK. The DNA for the CDR3 is TGTGCCAGCAGTGGAGGACCGGGACTAGCGGGAGTATTCGGGACCGGGGAGCTGTTTTTT. Residues: CASSGGPGLAGVFGTGELFF.

V and J are TRBV7-2 and TRBJ2-3; 9 bases fit TRBD2. CDR1 and CDR2 (germline): SGHTA, FQGNSA. The V and J ends lost 1 base and 5 bases, in that order; junction bases with no gene match: 4. CDR3 length equals 15 residues. CDR3 coding DNA: TGTGCCAGCAGCTTAGTAGCGGGAGCTGGAGATACGCAGTATTTT. Translation: CASSLVAGAGDTQYF.

The chain is built from TRBV3-1 (or the pseudogene TRBV3-2) and TRBJ2-1; TRBD2 matches at 8 bases. The V gene's germline CDR1 is LGHDT and CDR2 YNNKEL (reference sequence). J lost 5 bases, V lost 0 bases, and 18 bases had no gene match. This CDR3 is built from 20 residues. In DNA, the CDR3 is TGTGCCAGCAGCCAAGAAAAGAATTGGGCGGGAGGCCCCTCGGACAATGAGCAGTTCTTC. It codes for CASSQEKNWAGGPSDNEQFF.

V usage is TRBV5-4 and J usage is TRBJ2-3, with 10 bases identical to TRBD1. The V and J ends lost 3 bases and 2 bases, in that order; junction bases with no gene match: 6. Per germline, CDR1 SGHNT and CDR2 YYREEE (reference sequence). There are 16 residues in the CDR3. For the CDR3, the DNA is TGTGCCAGCAGCTGGGGGACAGGGGTCCTCACAGATACGCAGTATTTT. Translated: CASSWGTGVLTDTQYF.

This clone was counted between two and nine times. The rearrangement joins TRBV2 to TRBJ2-3; 7 bases agree with TRBD1. CDR1 and CDR2 (germline): SNHLY, FYNNEI. The CDR3 is made up of 14 amino acids. With 6 bases clipped from V and 2 bases from J, the junction kept 5 bases outside the gene matches. This CDR3 is CASRPTGPTDTQYF. CDR3 DNA: TGTGCCAGCAGACCGACAGGGCCCACAGATACGCAGTATTTT.

The chain links TRBV3-1 (or the pseudogene TRBV3-2) to TRBJ2-5, with D perhaps TRBD2 (6 bases). The CDR3 is made up of 17 amino acids. Germline values: CDR1 LGHDT, CDR2 YNNKEL (reference sequence). Deletions cut 4 bases from V and 5 bases from J, with 23 bases between. CDR3 loop: CASSLARGKGPSETQYF. CDR3 DNA sequence: TGTGCCAGCAGCCTTGCACGGGGGAAAGGGCCCTCGGAGACCCAGTACTTC.

This clone came up a few times. The rearrangement links TRBV6-5 to TRBJ1-4; maybe TRBD1 (6 bases). This CDR3 spans 14 amino acids. Germline V gives CDR1 MNHEY, CDR2 SVGAGI. Trimming stripped 6 bases from V and 6 bases from J, with 14 bases between. CDR3 DNA sequence: TGTGCCAGCAGACAAACAGGGAATTATGAAAAACTGTTTTTT. Amino acid sequence: CASRQTGNYEKLFF.

The sample holds one count of this clone. The chain uses TRBV3-1 (or the pseudogene TRBV3-2) and TRBJ1-5, with D unclear. Trimming removed 0 bases at V and 4 bases at J, with 10 bases between. The CDR3 is 15 amino acids. In germline, CDR1 is LGHDT, CDR2 YNNKEL (reference sequence). The CDR3 sequence: CASSQDTAPNQPQHF. In nucleotides, the CDR3 is TGTGCCAGCAGCCAAGATACGGCCCCTAATCAGCCCCAGCATTTT.

Only one count was recorded for this clone. V is TRBV29-1 and J is TRBJ1-2; 7 nucleotides match TRBD1. V was clipped by 6 bases and J by 3 bases; unmatched bases: 4. The CDR3 has 12 residues. The germline V gene encodes CDR1 SQVTM and CDR2 ANQGSEA. The CDR3 nucleotides are TGCAGCGTCAGGGGGACCGACTATGGCTACACCTTC. Encoded protein: CSVRGTDYGYTF.

The J gene is TRBJ1-2, the V gene TRBV5-1; D perhaps matches TRBD1 (5 bases). Trimming took 1 base from V and 6 from J, leaving 13 bases between them. Germline V CDR1 and CDR2: SGHRS, YFSETQ. The CDR3 extends over 14 amino acids. In DNA, the CDR3 is TGCGCCAGCAGCTTGTTTCGGGGGGAGGATGGCTACACCTTC. As protein: CASSLFRGEDGYTF. The complete variable domain, with remaining parts taken from reference TRBV5-1 and TRBJ1-2, reads KAGVTQTPRYLIKTRGQQVTLSCSPISGHRSVSWYQQTPGQGLQFLFEYFSETQRNKGNFPGRFSGRQFSNSRSEMNVSTLELGDSALYLCASSLFRGEDGYTFGSGTRLTVV.

The chain combines TRBV6-1 with TRBJ1-6; 8 bases are shared with TRBD1. This CDR3 contains 14 residues. Trimming cost V 3 bases and J 10 bases; bases outside gene matches: 5. In germline, CDR1 is MNHNS, CDR2 SASEGT. The CDR3 spells CASSEVQGDSPLHF. CDR3 DNA sequence: TGTGCCAGCAGTGAGGTACAGGGGGACTCACCCCTCCACTTT.

This clone turned up a few times. The chain joins TRBV30 to TRBJ1-3, with D maybe TRBD1 (6 bases). V was trimmed by 2 bases and J by 4 bases, leaving 9 bases between them. Germline-derived CDR1 and CDR2 are GTSNPN and SVGIG (reference sequence). This CDR3 comprises 13 residues. The CDR3 region is CAWSRGAGNTIYF. In DNA, the CDR3 is TGTGCCTGGAGTAGGGGGGCGGGAAACACCATATATTTT.

The chain is built from TRBV7-7 and TRBJ2-5; perhaps TRBD2 as D (6 bases). The CDR3 covers 16 residues. Trimming took 5 bases from V and 2 from J, leaving 18 bases between them. Germline loops: CDR1 SSHAT, CDR2 FNYEAQ (reference sequence). The DNA for the CDR3 is TGTGCCAGCAGCCCGGGACGACTAGTACAACAAGAGACCCAGTACTTC. Amino acid sequence: CASSPGRLVQQETQYF.

This clone occurred a few times. Other DNA sequences within the sample encode an identical CDR3. This chain connects TRBV6-1 to TRBJ2-5; 11 nucleotides line up with TRBD2. V was pared by 2 bases and J by 2 bases, with 1 base of the junction left unmatched. This CDR3 has 15 amino acids. Germline CDR1 reads MNHNS; CDR2 reads SASEGT. In DNA form, the CDR3 reads TGTGCCAGCAGTGAATTAGCGGGGGGGCAAGAGACCCAGTACTTC. Amino acid sequence: CASSELAGGQETQYF.

V gene TRBV19 combines with J gene TRBJ2-1; TRBD1 aligns across 8 bases. CDR3 length: 14 amino acids. The germline gives CDR1 LNHDA, CDR2 SQIVND (reference sequence). Trimming cost V 6 bases and J 2 bases; bases outside gene matches: 3. The DNA for the CDR3 is TGTGCCAGTAGGGCAGGGGGCACCTACAATGAGCAGTTCTTC. Encoded protein: CASRAGGTYNEQFF.

This rearrangement joins TRBV7-2 to TRBJ1-1, with D tentatively TRBD1 (6 bases). Looked up from germline, CDR1 is SGHTA and CDR2 is FQGNSA. This CDR3 spans 14 amino acids. V was clipped by 0 bases and J by 5 bases, with 10 bases between them. The CDR3 spells CASSLAGGGTEAFF. The CDR3 DNA reads TGTGCCAGCAGCTTAGCTGGAGGGGGTACTGAAGCTTTCTTT.

This clone came up a few times. The chain carries TRBV5-1 and TRBJ2-5; D might be TRBD1 (6 bases). The CDR3 totals 17 residues. V dropped 1 base and J dropped 0 bases, with 16 bases sitting between them. The germline gives CDR1 SGHRS, CDR2 YFSETQ. CDR3 sequence reads: CASSLKSGTLYQETQYF. The DNA of the CDR3 is TGCGCCAGCAGCTTGAAGTCCGGGACATTGTACCAAGAGACCCAGTACTTC.

The chain employs TRBV7-9 and TRBJ2-1, with 9 bases aligning to TRBD2. The V segment lost 1 base and the J segment 8 bases; nucleotides outside the gene matches: 9. The germline CDR1 and CDR2 sequences are SEHNR and FQNEAQ (reference sequence). This CDR3 is 16 amino acids long. CDR3 sequence reads: CASSLGRLAGMYEQFF. The CDR3 DNA reads TGTGCCAGCAGCTTAGGGCGTCTAGCGGGAATGTATGAGCAGTTCTTC.

The CDR3 DNA reads TGTGCCAGCAGCGACTTAGCGGGTCCCACAGATACGCAGTATTTT. Translated: CASSDLAGPTDTQYF. The V and J genes are TRBV3-1 (or the pseudogene TRBV3-2) and TRBJ2-3; 7 bases agree with TRBD2. V lost 5 bases to trimming and J lost 2 bases; unmatched junction nucleotides: 7. The CDR3 contains 15 residues. Per the germline V gene, CDR1 is LGHDT and CDR2 is YNNKEL (reference sequence).

This clone was observed a handful of times. The chain employs TRBV2 and TRBJ2-2, with D possibly being TRBD2 (5 bases). Germline V gives CDR1 SNHLY, CDR2 FYNNEI. There are 15 residues in the CDR3. The V gene lost 4 bases and the J gene lost 1 base, with 10 bases spanning the gap. As DNA, the CDR3 is TGTGCCAGCAGTGTAGCGAGGTTGAACACCGGGGAGCTGTTTTTT. Translating it yields CASSVARLNTGELFF.

The chain recombines TRBV21-1 with TRBJ1-4. TRBV21-1 is described as a pseudogene. This CDR3 contains 17 residues. CDR3: CASSSWTDCPTNEKLFF. In DNA form, the CDR3 reads TGTGCCAGCAGCTCCTGGACGGACTGCCCAACTAATGAAAAACTGTTTTTT.

This clone was seen a handful of times. The genes are TRBV4-1 and TRBJ1-4, with a tentative D call TRBD1 (6 bases). The V and J ends lost 4 bases and 7 bases respectively, with 19 bases between them. The CDR3 spans 16 residues. Germline V gives CDR1 MGHRA, CDR2 YSYEKL. DNA for the CDR3: TGCGCCAGCAGCCCCCCCCGTGGGCGAGGGGGTGAAAAACTGTTTTTT. This sequence encodes CASSPPRGRGGEKLFF.